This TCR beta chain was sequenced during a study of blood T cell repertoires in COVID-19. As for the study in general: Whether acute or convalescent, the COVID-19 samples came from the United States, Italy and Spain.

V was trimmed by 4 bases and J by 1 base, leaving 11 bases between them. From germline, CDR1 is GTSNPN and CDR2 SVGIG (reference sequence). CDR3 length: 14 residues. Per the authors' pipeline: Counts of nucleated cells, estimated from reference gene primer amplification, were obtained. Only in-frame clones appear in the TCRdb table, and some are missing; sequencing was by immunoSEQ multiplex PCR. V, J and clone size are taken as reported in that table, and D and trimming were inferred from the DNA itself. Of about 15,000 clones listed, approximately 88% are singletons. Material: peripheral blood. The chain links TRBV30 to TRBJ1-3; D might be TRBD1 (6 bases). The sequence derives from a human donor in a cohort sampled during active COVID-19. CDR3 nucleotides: TGTGCCTGGAATCCCAGGGGATCTGGAAACACCATATATTTT. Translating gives CAWNPRGSGNTIYF.